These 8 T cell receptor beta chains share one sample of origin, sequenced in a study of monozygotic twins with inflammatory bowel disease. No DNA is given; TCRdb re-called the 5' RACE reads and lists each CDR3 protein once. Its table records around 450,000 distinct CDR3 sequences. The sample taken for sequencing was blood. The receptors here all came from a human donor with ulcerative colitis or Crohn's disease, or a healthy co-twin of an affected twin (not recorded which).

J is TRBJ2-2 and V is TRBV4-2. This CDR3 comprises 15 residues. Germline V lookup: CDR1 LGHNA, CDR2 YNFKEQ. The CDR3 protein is CASSQEALPAGELFF.

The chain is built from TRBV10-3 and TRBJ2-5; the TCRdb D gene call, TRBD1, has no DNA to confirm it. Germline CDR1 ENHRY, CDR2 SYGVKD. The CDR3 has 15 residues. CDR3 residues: CAIRPGTDNQETQYF.

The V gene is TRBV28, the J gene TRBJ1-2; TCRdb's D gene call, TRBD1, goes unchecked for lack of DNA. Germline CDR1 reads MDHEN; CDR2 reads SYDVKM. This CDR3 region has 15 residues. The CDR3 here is CASKEGAQANYGYTF.

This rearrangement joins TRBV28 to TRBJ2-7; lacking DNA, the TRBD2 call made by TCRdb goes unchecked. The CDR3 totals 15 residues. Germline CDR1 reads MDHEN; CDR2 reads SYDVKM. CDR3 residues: CASSEARDRSYEQYF.

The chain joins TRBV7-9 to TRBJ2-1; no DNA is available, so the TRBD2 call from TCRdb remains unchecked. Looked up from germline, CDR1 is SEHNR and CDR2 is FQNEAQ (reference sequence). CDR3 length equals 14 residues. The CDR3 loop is CASSLGGRINEQFF.

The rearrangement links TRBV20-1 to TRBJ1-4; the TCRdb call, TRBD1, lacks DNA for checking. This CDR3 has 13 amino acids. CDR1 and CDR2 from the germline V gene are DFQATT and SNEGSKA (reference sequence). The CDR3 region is CSAYPQGGEKLFF.

CDR3 region: CASSLDYFYEQYF. The rearrangement joins TRBV7-2 to TRBJ2-7. CDR3 length equals 13 residues. Germline-derived CDR1 and CDR2 are SGHTA and FQGNSA.

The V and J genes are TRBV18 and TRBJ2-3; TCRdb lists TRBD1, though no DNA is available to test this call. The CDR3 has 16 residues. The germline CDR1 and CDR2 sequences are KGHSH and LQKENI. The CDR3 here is CASSPQGIGATDTQYF. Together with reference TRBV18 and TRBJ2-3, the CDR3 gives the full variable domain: NAGVMQNPRHLVRRRGQEARLRCSPMKGHSHVYWYRQLPEEGLKFMVYLQKENIIDESGMPKERFSAEFPKEGPSILRIQQVVRGDSAAYFCASSPQGIGATDTQYFGPGTRLTVL.